Each of the 30 T cell receptor beta chains below was sequenced from the same sample in a study of control samples from healthy donors and cancer patients. Profiling relied on immunoSEQ multiplex PCR, and the TCRdb table lists in-frame clones only, not all of them. The sample comprises fewer than 150,000 clones, 91% of which are singletons, and roughly 8.6% rests with the top ten. Sequenced sample: blood. The origin of the receptors is a man aged 18 to 30 in good health.

This clone was found once. J is TRBJ1-1 and V is TRBV4-1; 8 nucleotides match TRBD1. Germline V gives CDR1 MGHRA, CDR2 YSYEKL. The CDR3 contains 18 residues. J gave up 4 bases and V 1 base, and 14 bases lay outside the gene matches. In DNA, the CDR3 is TGCGCCAGCAGCCAAGTTACAGGGGGGGTCAGTTGGTCCACTGAAGCTTTCTTT. Translation gives CASSQVTGGVSWSTEAFF.

V and J are TRBV6-5 and TRBJ2-2, with 8 bases identical to TRBD1. CDR1 and CDR2 from the germline V gene are MNHEY and SVGAGI. The CDR3 contains 15 residues. Unmatched junction bases numbered 6, after V lost 4 bases and J lost 5 bases. The CDR3 nucleotides are TGTGCCAGCAGTTTCATACAGGGGGGAACCGGGGAGCTGTTTTTT. The encoded protein is CASSFIQGGTGELFF.

This clone was found many times. The CDR3 sequence: CASSLGSQPQHF. The DNA of the CDR3 is TGTGCCAGCAGCCTGGGGAGTCAGCCCCAGCATTTT. The rearrangement links TRBV14 to TRBJ1-5, with unresolved D. The CDR3 is 12 amino acids. Looked up from germline, CDR1 is SGHDN and CDR2 is FVKESK. Trimming left V 4 bases short and J 6 bases short, with 7 bases between.

The gene calls are TRBV6-5 and TRBJ2-7; 9 nucleotides match TRBD2. V was pared by 7 bases and J by 0 bases, with 7 bases of the junction left unmatched. The CDR3 is made up of 15 amino acids. Germline CDR1 is MNHEY and CDR2 is SVGAGI. The CDR3 is CASTETSGYSYEQYF. The CDR3 DNA is TGTGCCAGCACCGAGACTAGCGGCTACTCCTACGAGCAGTACTTC.

J is TRBJ2-7 and V is TRBV6-5; 10 bases line up with TRBD1. There are 15 residues in the CDR3. Trimming cost V 5 bases and J 1 base; bases outside gene matches: 5. From germline, CDR1 is MNHEY and CDR2 SVGAGI. The CDR3, as DNA: TGTGCCAGCAGTAGACAGGGGGCGCGGTCCTACGAGCAGTACTTC. It encodes CASSRQGARSYEQYF.

V usage is TRBV6-4 and J usage is TRBJ2-1; 7 bases are a match to TRBD2. The germline V gene encodes CDR1 MRHNA and CDR2 SNTAGT. CDR3 length equals 15 residues. The trim removed 4 bases at V and 0 bases at J, leaving 3 bases unmatched. The CDR3 nucleotides are TGTGCCAGCAGTGGGGGGGGAAGCTCCTACAATGAGCAGTTCTTC. This encodes CASSGGGSSYNEQFF.

The gene calls are TRBV19 and TRBJ1-2, with D unclear. The CDR3 has 13 residues. Trimming removed 1 base from V and 7 bases from J, with 10 bases in between. Germline V gene lookup returns CDR1 LNHDA and CDR2 SQIVND (reference sequence). The CDR3 sequence is CASSIGRASGYTF. The CDR3 DNA reads TGTGCCAGTAGTATAGGGAGGGCCTCTGGCTACACCTTC.

This clone was observed a handful of times. The V call is TRBV10-2, the J call TRBJ1-1, with D uncertain. Germline values: CDR1 WSHSY, CDR2 SAAADI. Deletions cut 2 bases from V and 3 bases from J, with 4 bases between. The CDR3 has 12 residues. The CDR3 region has the DNA TGCGCCAGCAGTGAGGGGCACACTGAAGCTTTCTTT. The encoded protein is CASSEGHTEAFF.

The V call is TRBV18, the J call TRBJ2-3, with D possibly TRBD1 on 6 matching bases. Germline-derived CDR1 and CDR2 are KGHSH and LQKENI. The CDR3 sequence is 15 residues long. The V gene lost 1 base and the J gene lost 0 bases, with 8 bases spanning the gap. The CDR3 region is CASSPRGRSTDTQYF. The CDR3, as DNA: TGTGCCAGCTCACCACGGGGGCGGAGCACAGATACGCAGTATTTT.

This clone was observed a handful of times. The chain recombines TRBV7-6 with TRBJ2-3, with 10 positions matching TRBD1. The CDR3 is 22 residues long. With V trimmed by 3 bases and J by 5 bases, 26 bases remained unmatched. Germline CDR1 and CDR2: SGHVS and FNYEAQ. CDR3 sequence reads: CASSLPDYLRQGAARDIDTQYF. The CDR3 nucleotides are TGTGCCAGCAGCTTGCCCGATTATTTACGACAGGGGGCTGCACGAGATATAGATACGCAGTATTTT.

The chain couples TRBV10-2 to TRBJ1-2; no clear D gene. The germline V gene encodes CDR1 WSHSY and CDR2 SAAADI. The CDR3 covers 14 residues. Trimming cost V 2 bases and J 2 bases, with 9 bases left between them. As DNA, the CDR3 is TGCGCCAGCAGTGAGCTTGGGAACAACTATGGCTACACCTTC. It yields the protein CASSELGNNYGYTF.

The rearrangement links TRBV6-1 to TRBJ2-7, with 8 nucleotides matching TRBD1. Germline V lookup: CDR1 MNHNS, CDR2 SASEGT. This CDR3 contains 17 residues. Trimming at V came to 3 bases and at J to 0 bases, leaving 10 bases not matched to a gene. CDR3: CASSDQRRTGNSYEQYF. As DNA, the CDR3 is TGTGCCAGCAGTGATCAGAGAAGGACAGGGAACTCCTACGAGCAGTACTTC.

This chain joins TRBV24-1 and TRBJ2-7; D perhaps matches TRBD1 (5 bases). Germline V gene data show CDR1 as KGHDR and CDR2 as SFDVKD. There are 13 residues in the CDR3. V lost 5 bases and J 4 bases, leaving 11 bases between the germline ends. The CDR3 region is CATSGEGAYEQYF. The CDR3 DNA is TGTGCCACCAGTGGAGAAGGGGCGTACGAGCAGTACTTC.

The rearrangement joins TRBV29-1 to TRBJ2-3; 9 nucleotides match TRBD2. The germline V gene encodes CDR1 SQVTM and CDR2 ANQGSEA. J was trimmed by 0 bases and V by 1 base; bases with no gene match: 8. CDR3 length: 17 amino acids. For the CDR3, the DNA is TGCAGCGTTGAAGGAATAGCGGGGGCCTCTAGCACAGATACGCAGTATTTT. This translates into CSVEGIAGASSTDTQYF.

The J gene is TRBJ1-1, the V gene TRBV6-5, with a possible D match to TRBD1 (6 bases). V was shortened by 6 bases and J by 1 base, with 9 bases between the two germline ends. Germline V lookup: CDR1 MNHEY, CDR2 SVGAGI. This CDR3 comprises 13 residues. The CDR3: CASSADRNTEAFF. Written as DNA, the CDR3 is TGTGCCAGCAGCGCGGACAGGAACACTGAAGCTTTCTTT.

This rearrangement joins TRBV6-5 to TRBJ1-5; D may be TRBD1 (5 bases). Deletions cut 7 bases from V and 7 bases from J, with 20 bases between. This CDR3 has 15 residues. Germline CDR1 and CDR2: MNHEY and SVGAGI. This CDR3 is CASNPGGGAAQPQHF. The CDR3 bases are TGTGCCAGCAACCCGGGGGGGGGAGCGGCGCAGCCCCAGCATTTT.

In this sample, this clone turned up once. J is TRBJ1-1 and V is TRBV27; tentative D call: TRBD1 (6 bases). CDR1 and CDR2 from the germline V gene are MNHEY and SMNVEV (reference sequence). The CDR3 totals 16 residues. Trimming left V 5 bases short and J 0 bases short, with 16 bases between. This CDR3 reads CASSPSQGNVNTEAFF. CDR3 in DNA: TGTGCCAGCAGTCCCTCCCAGGGGAACGTGAACACTGAAGCTTTCTTT.

This clone was seen more than once but under ten times. The rearrangement joins TRBV10-2 to TRBJ2-3; D is possibly TRBD1 or TRBD2 (5 bases each). Trimming cost V 6 bases and J 0 bases, with 16 bases left between them. In germline, CDR1 is WSHSY, CDR2 SAAADI. This CDR3 is built from 16 residues. The CDR3 region is CASRGEPSTSTDTQYF. The CDR3 DNA follows: TGCGCCAGCAGGGGGGAACCCAGTACTAGCACAGATACGCAGTATTTT.

The chain is built from TRBV5-4 and TRBJ2-2; perhaps TRBD2 as D (5 bases). This CDR3 comprises 14 residues. Trimming stripped 3 bases from V and 3 bases from J, with 9 bases between. The V gene's germline CDR1 is SGHNT and CDR2 YYREEE (reference sequence). The chain's CDR3 is CASSSGVDTGELFF. The CDR3 DNA is TGTGCCAGCAGCTCCGGGGTCGACACCGGGGAGCTGTTTTTT.

V gene TRBV30 combines with J gene TRBJ1-1, with D possibly being TRBD1 (6 bases). V was cut by 7 bases and J by 5 bases, with 11 bases left in between. This CDR3 contains 11 residues. CDR1 GTSNPN and CDR2 SVGIG come from the germline V gene (reference sequence). The CDR3 bases are TGTGCCTTCGCAACAGGGACTGAAGCTTTCTTT. Amino acids: CAFATGTEAFF.

This chain joins TRBV5-1 and TRBJ2-5, with D perhaps TRBD2 (5 bases). The CDR3 spans 14 residues. Germline CDR1 SGHRS, CDR2 YFSETQ. The V end lost 2 bases, the J end lost 5 bases, and 13 bases lay between the germline ends. DNA for the CDR3: TGCGCCAGCAGCTTACTAGTTGTATCGGAGACCCAGTACTTC. Amino acid sequence: CASSLLVVSETQYF.

The chain is built from TRBV27 and TRBJ1-1; 7 bases are shared with TRBD1. Germline CDR1 reads MNHEY; CDR2 reads SMNVEV (reference sequence). V gave up 4 bases and J gave up 2 bases; unmatched junction bases: 1. The CDR3 is 13 amino acids. Written as DNA, the CDR3 is TGTGCCAGCAGTTACAGGGGAAACACTGAAGCTTTCTTT. Translated: CASSYRGNTEAFF.

This clone has only a few counts. The rearrangement joins TRBV18 to TRBJ1-4; 7 bases fit TRBD1. Trimming at V came to 3 bases and at J to 0 bases, leaving 10 bases not matched to a gene. This CDR3 has 18 residues. The germline V gene has CDR1 KGHSH and CDR2 LQKENI. The CDR3 DNA is TGTGCCAGCTCACCCCGGGGACAGTCATTTGCAACTAATGAAAAACTGTTTTTT. Its protein is CASSPRGQSFATNEKLFF.

This clone was observed once. This rearrangement joins TRBV6-5 to TRBJ2-2; D unclear. The CDR3 length is 16 residues. The germline V gene encodes CDR1 MNHEY and CDR2 SVGAGI. The ends were cut back, 1 base at V and 0 bases at J, with 9 bases in the middle. As DNA, the CDR3 is TGTGCCAGCAGTTACTTATCGTCCCCGAACACCGGGGAGCTGTTTTTT. This encodes CASSYLSSPNTGELFF.

V is TRBV5-1 and J is TRBJ1-2; D remains ambiguous. With 0 bases removed from V and 2 bases from J, the gap between germline ends came to 11 bases. Germline values: CDR1 SGHRS, CDR2 YFSETQ. The CDR3 is 15 amino acids. The CDR3 coding sequence is TGCGCCAGCAGCTTGGCCTGGCAGCCCAACTATGGCTACACCTTC. Amino acid sequence: CASSLAWQPNYGYTF. Variable domain in full (rest from reference TRBV5-1 and TRBJ1-2): KAGVTQTPRYLIKTRGQQVTLSCSPISGHRSVSWYQQTPGQGLQFLFEYFSETQRNKGNFPGRFSGRQFSNSRSEMNVSTLELGDSALYLCASSLAWQPNYGYTFGSGTRLTVV.

The chain carries TRBV27 and TRBJ1-2; 7 nucleotides agree with TRBD1. The CDR3 totals 14 residues. Trimming removed 5 bases from V and 7 bases from J; junction bases left unmatched: 10. Per germline, CDR1 MNHEY and CDR2 SMNVEV (reference sequence). Here the CDR3 reads CASSPFLQGSGYTF. In DNA form, the CDR3 reads TGTGCCAGCAGTCCGTTTTTACAGGGGAGTGGCTACACCTTC.

The chain uses TRBV5-1 and TRBJ1-2, with D uncertain. Per germline, CDR1 SGHRS and CDR2 YFSETQ. V was cut by 1 base and J by 8 bases, with 15 bases left in between. The CDR3 contains 14 residues. Here the CDR3 reads CASSLSPLQMGYTF. In DNA form, the CDR3 reads TGCGCCAGCAGCTTGAGTCCGCTCCAAATGGGCTACACCTTC.

This clone was detected a few times. J is TRBJ2-5 and V is TRBV6-1, with a tentative D call TRBD1 (6 bases). In germline, CDR1 is MNHNS, CDR2 SASEGT. The V gene lost 3 bases and the J gene lost 4 bases, with 12 bases spanning the gap. CDR3 length: 14 amino acids. DNA of the CDR3: TGTGCCAGCAGTGAGGCCGGGACACTAGAGACCCAGTACTTC. Residues: CASSEAGTLETQYF.

The chain recombines TRBV11-2 with TRBJ1-4, with D possibly being TRBD1 (6 bases). In germline, CDR1 is SGHAT, CDR2 FQNNGV. V dropped 6 bases and J dropped 2 bases, with 22 bases sitting between them. The CDR3 extends over 18 amino acids. The CDR3 protein is CASSSTGFRFSTNEKLFF. CDR3 in DNA: TGTGCCAGCAGTTCTACAGGGTTTCGGTTTAGTACTAATGAAAAACTGTTTTTT.

This clone occurred a few times. V gene TRBV20-1 combines with J gene TRBJ1-5; D is unclear. Germline V CDR1 and CDR2: DFQATT, SNEGSKA (reference sequence). The ends were cut back, 3 bases at V and 4 bases at J, with 22 bases in the middle. The CDR3 spans 17 residues. DNA of the CDR3: TGCAGTGCTAGTGATGTGGTAGGTATGACCCCGAATCAGCCCCAGCATTTT. Translated, it gives CSASDVVGMTPNQPQHF.